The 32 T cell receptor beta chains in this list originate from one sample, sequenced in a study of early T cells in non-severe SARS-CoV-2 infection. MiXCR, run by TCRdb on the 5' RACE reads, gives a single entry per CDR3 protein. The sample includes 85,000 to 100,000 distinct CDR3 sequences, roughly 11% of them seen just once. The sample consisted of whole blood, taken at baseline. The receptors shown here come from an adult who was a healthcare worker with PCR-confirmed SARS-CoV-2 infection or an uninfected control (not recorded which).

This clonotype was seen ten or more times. The CDR3 DNA follows: TGTGCCAGTCAAAGGGACGGATACACCGGGGAGCTGTTTTTT. Protein product: CASQRDGYTGELFF. J is TRBJ2-2 and V is TRBV2; D may correspond to TRBD1 or TRBD2 (5 bases each). There are 14 residues in the CDR3. Germline loops: CDR1 SNHLY, CDR2 FYNNEI. Trimming shortened V by 9 bases and J by 3 bases, and 14 bases separated the two germline ends.

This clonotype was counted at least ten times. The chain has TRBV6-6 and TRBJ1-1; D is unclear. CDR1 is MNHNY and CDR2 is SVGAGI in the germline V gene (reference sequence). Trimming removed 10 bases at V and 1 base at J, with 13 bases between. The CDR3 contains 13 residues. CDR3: CATVDFSNTEAFF. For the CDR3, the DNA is TGTGCCACCGTGGACTTTTCGAACACTGAAGCTTTCTTT.

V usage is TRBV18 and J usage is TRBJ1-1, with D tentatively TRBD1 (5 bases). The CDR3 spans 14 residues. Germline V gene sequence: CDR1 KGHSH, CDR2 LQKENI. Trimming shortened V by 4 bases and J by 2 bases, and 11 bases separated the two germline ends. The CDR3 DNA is TGTGCCAGCTCACAAAACGGGGGAAACACTGAAGCTTTCTTT. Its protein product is CASSQNGGNTEAFF.

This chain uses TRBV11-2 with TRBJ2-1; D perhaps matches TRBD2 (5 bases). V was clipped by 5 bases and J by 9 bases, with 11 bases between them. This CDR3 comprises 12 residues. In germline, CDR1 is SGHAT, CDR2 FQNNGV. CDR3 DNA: TGTGCCAGCAGCCATCCGGGGAGTGAGCAGTTCTTC. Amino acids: CASSHPGSEQFF.

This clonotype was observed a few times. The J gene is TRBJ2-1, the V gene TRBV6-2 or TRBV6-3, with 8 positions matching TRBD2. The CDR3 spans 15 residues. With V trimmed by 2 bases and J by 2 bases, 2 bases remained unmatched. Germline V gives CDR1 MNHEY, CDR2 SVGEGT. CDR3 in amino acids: CASSYERETYNEQFF. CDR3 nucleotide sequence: TGTGCCAGCAGTTACGAGCGGGAGACCTACAATGAGCAGTTCTTC.

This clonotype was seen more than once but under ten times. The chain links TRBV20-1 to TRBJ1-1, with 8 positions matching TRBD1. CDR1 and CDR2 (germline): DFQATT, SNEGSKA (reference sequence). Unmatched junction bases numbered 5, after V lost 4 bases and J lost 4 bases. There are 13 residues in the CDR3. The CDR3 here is CSAIRGPGTEAFF. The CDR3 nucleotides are TGCAGTGCTATCAGGGGGCCGGGCACTGAAGCTTTCTTT.

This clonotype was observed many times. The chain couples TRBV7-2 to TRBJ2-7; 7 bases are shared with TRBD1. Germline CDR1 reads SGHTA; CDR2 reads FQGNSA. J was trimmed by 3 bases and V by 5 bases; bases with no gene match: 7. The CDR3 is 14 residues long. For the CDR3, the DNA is TGTGCCAGCAGCCCCCGGGCAGGGGGCTACGAGCAGTACTTC. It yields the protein CASSPRAGGYEQYF.

CDR3 nucleotides: TGTGCCAGCAGCCCCTTACTTGGGGGTGGCACTGAAGCTTTCTTT. Encoded protein: CASSPLLGGGTEAFF. J is TRBJ1-1 and V is TRBV7-9, with D maybe TRBD1 (5 bases). Trimming stripped 5 bases from V and 4 bases from J, with 17 bases between. Germline V lookup: CDR1 SEHNR, CDR2 FQNEAQ (reference sequence). This CDR3 is 15 amino acids long.

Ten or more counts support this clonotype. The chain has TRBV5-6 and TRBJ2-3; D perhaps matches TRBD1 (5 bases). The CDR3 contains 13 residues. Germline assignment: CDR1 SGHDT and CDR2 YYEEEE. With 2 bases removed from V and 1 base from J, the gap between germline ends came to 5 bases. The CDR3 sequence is CASSLGGTDTQYF. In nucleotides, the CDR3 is TGTGCCAGCAGCTTAGGGGGCACAGATACGCAGTATTTT.

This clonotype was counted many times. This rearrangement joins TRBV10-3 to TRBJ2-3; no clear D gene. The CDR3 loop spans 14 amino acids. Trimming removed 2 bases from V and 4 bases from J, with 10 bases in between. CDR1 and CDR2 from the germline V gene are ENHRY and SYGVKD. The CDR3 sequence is CAISEGTAPDTQYF. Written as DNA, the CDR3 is TGTGCCATCAGTGAGGGAACAGCCCCAGATACGCAGTATTTT.

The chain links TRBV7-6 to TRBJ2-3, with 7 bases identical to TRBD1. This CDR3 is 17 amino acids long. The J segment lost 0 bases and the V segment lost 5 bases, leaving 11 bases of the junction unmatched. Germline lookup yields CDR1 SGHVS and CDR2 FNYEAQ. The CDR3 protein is CASSPSRRGKSTDTQYF. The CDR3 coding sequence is TGTGCCAGCAGCCCTAGCCGCAGGGGGAAAAGCACAGATACGCAGTATTTT.

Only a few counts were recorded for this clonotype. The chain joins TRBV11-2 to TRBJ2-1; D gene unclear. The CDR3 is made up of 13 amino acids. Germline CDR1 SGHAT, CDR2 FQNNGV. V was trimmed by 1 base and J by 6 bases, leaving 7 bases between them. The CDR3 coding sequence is TGTGCCAGCAGCTTAGGGACGGTCAATGAGCAGTTCTTC. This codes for CASSLGTVNEQFF. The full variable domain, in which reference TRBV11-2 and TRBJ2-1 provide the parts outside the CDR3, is EAGVAQSPRYKIIEKRQSVAFWCNPISGHATLYWYQQILGQGPKLLIQFQNNGVVDDSQLPKDRFSAERLKGVDSTLKIQPAKLEDSAVYLCASSLGTVNEQFFGPGTRLTVL.

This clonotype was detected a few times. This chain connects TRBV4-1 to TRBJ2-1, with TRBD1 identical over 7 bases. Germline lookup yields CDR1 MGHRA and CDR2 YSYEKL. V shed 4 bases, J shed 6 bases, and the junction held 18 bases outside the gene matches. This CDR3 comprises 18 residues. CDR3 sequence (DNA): TGCGCCAGCAGCCTCTTCTCTTGGAGAGACAGGGCGGTCAATGAGCAGTTCTTC. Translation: CASSLFSWRDRAVNEQFF.

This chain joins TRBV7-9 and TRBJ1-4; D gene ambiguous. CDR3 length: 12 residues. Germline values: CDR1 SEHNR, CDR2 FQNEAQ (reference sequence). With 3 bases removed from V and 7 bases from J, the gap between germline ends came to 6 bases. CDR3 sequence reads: CASSFLGEKLFF. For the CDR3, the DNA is TGTGCCAGCAGCTTTCTTGGTGAAAAACTGTTTTTT.

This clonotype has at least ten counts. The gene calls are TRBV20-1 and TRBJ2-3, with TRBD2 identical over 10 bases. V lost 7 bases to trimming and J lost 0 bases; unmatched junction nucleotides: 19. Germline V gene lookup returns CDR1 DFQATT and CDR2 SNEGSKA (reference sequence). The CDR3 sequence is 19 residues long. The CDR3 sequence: CSGMLGAGGGRVSTDTQYF. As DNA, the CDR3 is TGCAGTGGCATGTTAGGAGCGGGAGGGGGTCGGGTGAGCACAGATACGCAGTATTTT.

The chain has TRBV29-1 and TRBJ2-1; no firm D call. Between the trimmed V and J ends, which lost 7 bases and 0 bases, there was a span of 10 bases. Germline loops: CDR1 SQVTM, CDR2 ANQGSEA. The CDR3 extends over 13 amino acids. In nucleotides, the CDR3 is TGCAGCGGGTGTAAGAGCTCCTACAATGAGCAGTTCTTC. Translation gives CSGCKSSYNEQFF.

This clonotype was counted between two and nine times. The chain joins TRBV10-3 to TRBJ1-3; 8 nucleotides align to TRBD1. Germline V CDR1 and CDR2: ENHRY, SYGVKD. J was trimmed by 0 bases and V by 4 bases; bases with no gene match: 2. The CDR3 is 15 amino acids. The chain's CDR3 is CAISADRASGNTIYF. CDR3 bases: TGTGCCATCAGTGCGGACAGGGCCTCTGGAAACACCATATATTTT.

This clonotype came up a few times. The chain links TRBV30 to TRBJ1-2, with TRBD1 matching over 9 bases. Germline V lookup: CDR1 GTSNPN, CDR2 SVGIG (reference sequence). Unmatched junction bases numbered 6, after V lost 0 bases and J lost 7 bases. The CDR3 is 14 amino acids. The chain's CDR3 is CAWSVRPTGGGYTF. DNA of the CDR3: TGTGCCTGGAGTGTACGGCCGACAGGGGGTGGCTACACCTTC. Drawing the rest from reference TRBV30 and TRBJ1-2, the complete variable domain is SQTIHQWPATLVQPVGSPLSLECTVEGTSNPNLYWYRQAAGRGLQLLFYSVGIGQISSEVPQNLSASRPQDRQFILSSKKLLLSDSGFYLCAWSVRPTGGGYTFGSGTRLTVV.

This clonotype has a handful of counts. CDR3 nucleotide sequence: TGTGCCAGCAGCTTAGCTAGCGGGACCGCAATAGATACGCAGTATTTT. Translation gives CASSLASGTAIDTQYF. J is TRBJ2-3 and V is TRBV7-8; 8 bases align to TRBD2. Looked up from germline, CDR1 is SGHVS and CDR2 is FQNEAQ. Trimming removed 0 bases from V and 5 bases from J; junction bases left unmatched: 7. The CDR3 has 16 amino acids.

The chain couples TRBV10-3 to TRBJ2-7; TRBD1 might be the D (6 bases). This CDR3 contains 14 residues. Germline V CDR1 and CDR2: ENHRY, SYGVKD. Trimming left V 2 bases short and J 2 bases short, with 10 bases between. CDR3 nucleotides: TGTGCCATCAGTGAGGACAGGATCACCTACGAGCAGTACTTC. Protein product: CAISEDRITYEQYF.

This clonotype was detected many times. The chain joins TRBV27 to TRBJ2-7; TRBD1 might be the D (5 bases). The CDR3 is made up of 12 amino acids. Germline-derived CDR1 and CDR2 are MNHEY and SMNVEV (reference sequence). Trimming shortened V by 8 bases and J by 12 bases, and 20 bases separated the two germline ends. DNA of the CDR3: TGTGCCAGCGGGGCCCTCTCAGGGATTGGGTACTTC. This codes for CASGALSGIGYF.

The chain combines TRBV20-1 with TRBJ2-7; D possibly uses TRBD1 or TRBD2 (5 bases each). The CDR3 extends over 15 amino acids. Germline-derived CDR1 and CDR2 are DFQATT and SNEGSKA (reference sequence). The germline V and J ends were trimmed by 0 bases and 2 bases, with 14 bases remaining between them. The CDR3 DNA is TGCAGTGCTAGAGAACGGGGCCGTAGTACCTACGAGCAGTACTTC. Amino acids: CSARERGRSTYEQYF.

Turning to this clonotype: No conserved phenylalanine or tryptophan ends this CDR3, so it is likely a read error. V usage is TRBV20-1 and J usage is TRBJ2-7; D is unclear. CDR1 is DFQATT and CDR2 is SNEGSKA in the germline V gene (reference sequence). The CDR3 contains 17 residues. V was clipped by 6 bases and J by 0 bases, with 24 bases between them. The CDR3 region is CSAPPPQRPIFSYEQYY. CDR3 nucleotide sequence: TGCAGTGCCCCTCCGCCGCAACGACCGATCTTCTCCTACGAGCAGTACTAC.

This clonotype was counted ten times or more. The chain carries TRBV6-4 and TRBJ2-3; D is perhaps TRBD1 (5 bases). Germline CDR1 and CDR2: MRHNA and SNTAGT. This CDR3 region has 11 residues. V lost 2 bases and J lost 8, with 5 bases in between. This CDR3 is CASSDGATQYF. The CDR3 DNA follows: TGTGCCAGCAGTGACGGGGCTACGCAGTATTTT.

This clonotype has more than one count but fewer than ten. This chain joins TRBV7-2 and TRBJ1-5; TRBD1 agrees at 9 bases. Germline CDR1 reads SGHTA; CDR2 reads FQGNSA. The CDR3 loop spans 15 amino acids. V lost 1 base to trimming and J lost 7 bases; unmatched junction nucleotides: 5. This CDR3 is CASSLENRGRQPQHF. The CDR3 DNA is TGTGCCAGCAGCTTAGAAAACAGGGGGCGGCAGCCCCAGCATTTT.

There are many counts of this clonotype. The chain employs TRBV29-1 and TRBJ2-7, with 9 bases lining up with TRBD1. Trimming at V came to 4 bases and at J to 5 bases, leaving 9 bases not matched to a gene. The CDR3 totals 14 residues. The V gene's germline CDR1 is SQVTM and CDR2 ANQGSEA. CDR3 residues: CSVARTGDFDEQYF. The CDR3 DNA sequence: TGCAGCGTTGCCCGGACAGGGGACTTCGACGAGCAGTACTTC.

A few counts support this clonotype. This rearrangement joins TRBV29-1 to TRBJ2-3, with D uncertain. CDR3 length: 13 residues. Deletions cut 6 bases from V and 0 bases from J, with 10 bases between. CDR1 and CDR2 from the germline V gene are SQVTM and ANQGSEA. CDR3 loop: CSVDTTSTDTQYF. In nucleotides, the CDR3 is TGCAGCGTCGACACTACAAGCACAGATACGCAGTATTTT.

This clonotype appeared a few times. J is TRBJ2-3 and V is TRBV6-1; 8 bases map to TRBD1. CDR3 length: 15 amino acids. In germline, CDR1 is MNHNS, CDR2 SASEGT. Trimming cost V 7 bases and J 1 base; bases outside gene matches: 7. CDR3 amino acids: CASKFDRGGTDTQYF. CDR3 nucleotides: TGTGCCAGCAAGTTCGACAGGGGCGGCACAGATACGCAGTATTTT.

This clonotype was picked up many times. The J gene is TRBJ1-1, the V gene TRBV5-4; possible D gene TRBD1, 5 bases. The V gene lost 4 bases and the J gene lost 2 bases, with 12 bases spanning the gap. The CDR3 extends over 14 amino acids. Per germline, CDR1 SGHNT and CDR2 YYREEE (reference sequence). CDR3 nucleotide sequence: TGTGCCAGCAGCGCAAGACAGAAAAACACTGAAGCTTTCTTT. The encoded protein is CASSARQKNTEAFF.

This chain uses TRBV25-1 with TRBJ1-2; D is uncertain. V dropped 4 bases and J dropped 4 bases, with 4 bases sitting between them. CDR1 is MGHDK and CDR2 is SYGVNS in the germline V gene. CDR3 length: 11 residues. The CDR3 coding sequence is TGTGCCAGCAGTGGCGGCTATGGCTACACCTTC. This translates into CASSGGYGYTF.

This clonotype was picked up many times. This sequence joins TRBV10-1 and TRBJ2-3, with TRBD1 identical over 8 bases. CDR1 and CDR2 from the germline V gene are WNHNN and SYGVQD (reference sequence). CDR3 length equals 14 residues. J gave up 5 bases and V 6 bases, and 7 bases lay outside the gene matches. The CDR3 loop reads CASRSGQAEDTQYF. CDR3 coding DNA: TGCGCCAGCAGATCGGGACAGGCGGAAGATACGCAGTATTTT.

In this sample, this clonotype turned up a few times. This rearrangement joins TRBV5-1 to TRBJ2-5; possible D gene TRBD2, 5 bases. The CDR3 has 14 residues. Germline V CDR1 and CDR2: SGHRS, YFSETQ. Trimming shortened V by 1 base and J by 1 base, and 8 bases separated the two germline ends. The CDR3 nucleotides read TGCGCCAGCAGCTTGATCAGCGGCCAAGAGACCCAGTACTTC. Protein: CASSLISGQETQYF. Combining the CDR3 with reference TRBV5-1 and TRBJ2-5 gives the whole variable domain KAGVTQTPRYLIKTRGQQVTLSCSPISGHRSVSWYQQTPGQGLQFLFEYFSETQRNKGNFPGRFSGRQFSNSRSEMNVSTLELGDSALYLCASSLISGQETQYFGPGTRLLVL.